This TCR beta chain was captured by sequencing in a study (dated by TCRdb to between 2015 and 2016). Libraries were constructed by RT-PCR. This sample was sequenced with an Illumina MiSeq. TCRdb took the public reads, trimmed them with fastp at Q25, ran MiXCR for clone calling and kept in-frame beta chains. Rows with a matching CDR3 protein are joined into one entry that keeps the most common DNA and genes. In all, the sample holds 650,000 to 800,000 distinct CDR3 sequences, and 12% to 15% of those were seen once. Of the sample, roughly 3.9% falls within the top ten clones. Reading from cysteine to phenylalanine, the CDR3 counts 15 amino acids. Only the CDR3 DNA is retained, 45 bases long and in frame from the first base. V and J are truncated by 3 bases and 2 bases respectively, leaving an intervening sequence of 12 bases. Based on the germline V gene, the CDR1 and CDR2 sequences are KGHSH and LQKENI.

This clonotype appeared many times. The specificity of this receptor is unknown. No much larger clone is present one base from it, and per-base qualities are unavailable. Source material: memory CD4+ T cells from blood. The rearranged segments are TRBV18 and TRBJ2-3; a tentative D match to TRBD2 spans 5 bases. This sequence originates from a female donor in good health, serving as a healthy control. This receptor carries the CDR3 CASSPGTDFTDTQYF. The nucleotide sequence reads as follows: TGTGCCAGCTCACCTGGCACGGACTTCACAGATACGCAGTATTTT.